This TCR beta chain was identified in a study of identical twins. Study findings and constraints: The study found that models underestimated out-of-frame TCR alpha sharing in monozygotic twins. Clonotypes of the beta chain that were abundant in cord blood carried fewer insertions (memory repertoires showed none).

As concerns this clonotype: Antigen unknown.

Per the germline V gene, CDR1 is MNHEY and CDR2 is SVGAGI. Trimming shortened V by 1 base and J by 4 bases, and 15 bases separated the two germline ends. The CDR3 sequence is 16 residues long. MiXCR, run by TCRdb on the 5' RACE reads, gives a single entry per CDR3 protein. The data contain about 570,000 distinct CDR3 sequences, roughly 9.9% of them singletons. This same sample was also taken into another study, of yellow fever vaccine responses in identical twins.

The rearrangement joins TRBV6-5 to TRBJ2-3, with D tentatively TRBD2 (5 bases). The material sequenced was PBMCs. The sequence came from a young woman in good health. CDR3 nucleotides: TGTGCCAGCAGTTACTATTCCGCGGGTGGGGCAGATACGCAGTATTTT. This codes for CASSYYSAGGADTQYF.